The TCR beta chain described here comes from a study of T cell responses to AZD1222 COVID-19 vaccine. Produced via immunoSEQ multiplex PCR; TCRdb's table is partial and in-frame only. This sample yields fewer than 110,000 clones, of which about nine tenths are seen a single time; about 5% belongs to the top ten. Sequencing used peripheral blood, obtained on day 0 of AZD1222 vaccination. This TCR was sampled from an adult in good health.

CDR3 DNA: TGTGCCAGCGAAATACGGGACACTGAAGCTTTCTTT. Translating it yields CASEIRDTEAFF. J is TRBJ1-1 and V is TRBV18; D uncertain. CDR1 is KGHSH and CDR2 is LQKENI in the germline V gene. The CDR3 spans 12 residues. Between the trimmed V and J ends, which lost 8 bases and 3 bases, there was a span of 10 bases.